The present TCR beta chain was sequenced within a study of breast tumors, draining lymph nodes, adjacent tissues. General study results and limits: Data fit most tumor T cells coming from lymph node, expanding in tumor. Compared with basal-like, luminal-like tumors shared significantly more repertoire with nontumor tissue. Tumor T cell lymph node origin was a supported hypothesis, not proven. Tumor repertoires ranked between lymph nodes and nontumor tissue in diversity, with V and J gene preferences.

Each CDR3 protein is one row after TCRdb ran MiXCR on the multiplex PCR reads. The repertoire holds more than 80,000 distinct CDR3 sequences, with more than 30% as singletons. This clonotype was recorded at least ten times. The antigen is not known. The CDR3 has 18 amino acids. Germline values: CDR1 SGHAT, CDR2 FQNNGV. Germline trimming cut 0 bases from V and 0 bases from J; bases unmatched to any gene: 6. Samples came from axillary lymph nodes draining the breast cancer. J is TRBJ2-3 and V is TRBV11-2, with TRBD2 matching over 10 bases. Sample: axillary lymph node tissue. The sequence was collected from a female donor with breast cancer. Some clones in this sample may be carry-over from other donors' samples. In DNA, the CDR3 is TGTGCCAGCAGCTTAGATCCGACTAGCGGGCTCAGCACAGATACGCAGTATTTT. It encodes CASSLDPTSGLSTDTQYF.